This TCR beta chain derives from a study of T cells after yellow fever vaccination. Each CDR3 protein is one row after TCRdb ran MiXCR on the 5' RACE reads. In the table there are about 300,000 distinct CDR3 sequences, about 6.6% of which are singletons. The sample consisted of PBMCs, taken roughly 47 days after the first yellow fever vaccination. This receptor was taken from a man aged 18 to 35 who received the YFV17D yellow fever vaccine.

The CDR3: CASRLMGQVYSGANVLTF. In DNA, the CDR3 is TGTGCCAGCAGATTGATGGGACAGGTATACTCTGGGGCCAACGTCCTGACTTTC. This chain uses TRBV5-4 with TRBJ2-6; 8 bases are a match to TRBD1. The length of the CDR3 is 18 residues. V shed 5 bases, J shed 0 bases, and the junction held 10 bases outside the gene matches. Germline lookup yields CDR1 SGHNT and CDR2 YYREEE (reference sequence).